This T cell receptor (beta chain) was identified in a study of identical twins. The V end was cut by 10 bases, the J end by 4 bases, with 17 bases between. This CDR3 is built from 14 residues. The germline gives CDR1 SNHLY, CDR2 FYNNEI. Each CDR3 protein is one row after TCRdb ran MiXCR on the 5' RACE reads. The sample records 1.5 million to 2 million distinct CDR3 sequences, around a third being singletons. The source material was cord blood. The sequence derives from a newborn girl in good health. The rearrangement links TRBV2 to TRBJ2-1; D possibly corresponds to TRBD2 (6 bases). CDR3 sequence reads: CANSRDSLYNEQFF. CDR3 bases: TGTGCCAATTCCCGGGACTCCTTATACAATGAGCAGTTCTTC.